This TCR beta chain is from a study of T-cell memory formation after mild COVID-19. The CDR3 contains 20 residues when both ends are counted. Germline-derived CDR1 and CDR2 are SGHRS and YFSETQ. This clonotype was recorded many times. The limits of the CDR3 on the DNA are not certain, so only TCRdb's listed CDR3 is given. TCRdb redid the calling of the 5' RACE reads with MiXCR, one entry per CDR3 protein. The table records approximately 450,000 distinct CDR3 sequences, 15% to 20% of them present only once. Input material: PBMCs or a T cell subset sorted from them (not recorded which). The TCR was taken from an adult woman who had mild COVID-19 (a few samples of this study predate the infection). Cell type and time point are not known. The V and J genes are TRBV5-1 and TRBJ2-3; the table's D call TRBD2 went unverified against the DNA. CDR3 amino acids: CASSSSRGDRRQELADTQYF.